The next 27 T cell receptor beta chains were all read from a single sample in a study of T cell responses to AZD1222 COVID-19 vaccine. Assay: immunoSEQ multiplex PCR; the TCRdb copy retains only in-frame clones and omits some. In the table there are roughly 160,000 clones, about 92% of which are singletons. Sample: peripheral blood, taken 28 days after the second AZD1222 dose. These receptors came from an adult who received the AZD1222 COVID-19 vaccine.

This clone was seen only once. V gene TRBV4-1 combines with J gene TRBJ2-7; the D gene is possibly TRBD2 (6 bases). The V end was cut by 3 bases, the J end by 0 bases, with 15 bases between. CDR3 length equals 16 residues. From germline, CDR1 is MGHRA and CDR2 YSYEKL. In DNA, the CDR3 is TGCGCCAGCAGCCATAGTAACGCGGGGAGCTCCTACGAGCAGTACTTC. Protein sequence: CASSHSNAGSSYEQYF.

The chain joins TRBV25-1 to TRBJ2-5; maybe TRBD2 (6 bases). CDR1 is MGHDK and CDR2 is SYGVNS in the germline V gene. With 4 bases removed from V and 5 bases from J, the gap between germline ends came to 14 bases. This CDR3 contains 14 residues. CDR3 protein: CASSVVIGGETQYF. The CDR3 coding sequence is TGTGCCAGCAGTGTTGTCATTGGGGGGGAGACCCAGTACTTC.

The chain is built from TRBV2 and TRBJ1-2; D not resolved. V gave up 3 bases and J gave up 4 bases, with 9 bases separating them. The CDR3 consists of 13 residues. Germline V gene sequence: CDR1 SNHLY, CDR2 FYNNEI. The CDR3 nucleotides are TGTGCCAGCAGTGAGGGCAGGCTCTATGGCTACACCTTC. Residues: CASSEGRLYGYTF.

The chain joins TRBV10-2 to TRBJ2-4; 13 nucleotides agree with TRBD2. Losses at the gene ends were 6 bases for V and 7 bases for J; bases not matched to a gene: 9. The CDR3 contains 16 residues. Germline-derived CDR1 and CDR2 are WSHSY and SAAADI. The CDR3 sequence is CASRGTSGISGNIQYF. The CDR3, as DNA: TGCGCCAGCAGGGGGACTAGCGGGATTTCAGGCAACATTCAGTACTTC.

The J gene is TRBJ1-1, the V gene TRBV7-6; D is unclear. With 5 bases removed from V and 2 bases from J, the gap between germline ends came to 15 bases. The length of the CDR3 is 15 residues. Germline V gene sequence: CDR1 SGHVS, CDR2 FNYEAQ. This CDR3 reads CASSPSKPPNTEAFF. The CDR3 DNA reads TGTGCCAGCAGCCCCTCCAAACCACCTAACACTGAAGCTTTCTTT.

The J gene is TRBJ1-1, the V gene TRBV2; unclear D gene. Trimming shortened V by 6 bases and J by 0 bases, and 8 bases separated the two germline ends. This CDR3 spans 13 amino acids. From germline, CDR1 is SNHLY and CDR2 FYNNEI. The CDR3 is CASSDTLNTEAFF. CDR3 in DNA: TGTGCCAGCAGCGACACCCTGAACACTGAAGCTTTCTTT.

The chain combines TRBV7-9 with TRBJ1-5; 8 positions match TRBD1. CDR1 and CDR2 (germline): SEHNR, FQNEAQ (reference sequence). Unmatched junction bases numbered 12, after V lost 5 bases and J lost 6 bases. The CDR3 spans 16 residues. This CDR3 is CASSTTGTGEPQPQHF. CDR3 nucleotide sequence: TGTGCCAGCAGCACCACCGGGACAGGCGAGCCTCAGCCCCAGCATTTT.

The rearrangement links TRBV6-5 to TRBJ2-5; 9 bases match TRBD1. V gave up 5 bases and J gave up 5 bases; unmatched junction bases: 9. Germline V gives CDR1 MNHEY, CDR2 SVGAGI. The CDR3 is 15 residues long. The CDR3 sequence: CASSQNRGLGETQYF. The CDR3 DNA reads TGTGCCAGCAGTCAGAACAGGGGGCTCGGGGAGACCCAGTACTTC.

In DNA form, the CDR3 reads TGTGCCAGCAGCTTAGCCCTGGCAGGGTCTGGGTATGGCTACACCTTC. Encoded protein: CASSLALAGSGYGYTF. V usage is TRBV11-2 and J usage is TRBJ1-2, with D possibly TRBD1 on 5 matching bases. In germline, CDR1 is SGHAT, CDR2 FQNNGV. V was trimmed by 1 base and J by 5 bases, leaving 17 bases between them. The CDR3 spans 16 residues.

The chain recombines TRBV7-8 with TRBJ2-7; the match to TRBD2 covers 9 bases. The CDR3 is 14 amino acids. Germline-derived CDR1 and CDR2 are SGHVS and FQNEAQ. J lost 4 bases, V lost 5 bases, and 6 bases had no gene match. The CDR3 DNA sequence: TGTGCCAGCAGCCAGGCGGGAGGGCCTTACGAGCAGTACTTC. Amino acid sequence: CASSQAGGPYEQYF.

The chain is built from TRBV4-1 and TRBJ2-1; 9 bases line up with TRBD1. This CDR3 has 16 amino acids. Unmatched junction bases numbered 6, after V lost 4 bases and J lost 2 bases. Germline values: CDR1 MGHRA, CDR2 YSYEKL. The CDR3 nucleotides are TGCGCCAGCAGCCGGATAGGGACAGGGACCTACAATGAGCAGTTCTTC. It codes for CASSRIGTGTYNEQFF.

The rearrangement uses TRBV24-1 and TRBJ2-1; D might be TRBD1 (6 bases). Trimming took 4 bases from V and 0 from J, leaving 24 bases between them. Germline V gives CDR1 KGHDR, CDR2 SFDVKD. The CDR3 length is 20 residues. The CDR3 coding sequence is TGTGCCACCAGTGACCCGCGGACAGAGGGATCCTTCCGCTCCTACAATGAGCAGTTCTTC. Encoded protein: CATSDPRTEGSFRSYNEQFF.

This clone was picked up one time. The chain employs TRBV19 and TRBJ2-2; D may be TRBD1 (6 bases). The V end lost 3 bases, the J end lost 5 bases, and 10 bases lay between the germline ends. The CDR3 totals 14 residues. Germline loops: CDR1 LNHDA, CDR2 SQIVND (reference sequence). The CDR3 protein is CASSITGPTGELFF. In DNA form, the CDR3 reads TGTGCCAGTAGTATTACAGGGCCGACCGGGGAGCTGTTTTTT.

The chain employs TRBV7-9 and TRBJ2-1; the match to TRBD2 covers 11 bases. The CDR3 is 15 residues long. The trim removed 5 bases at V and 7 bases at J, leaving 7 bases unmatched. The germline CDR1 and CDR2 sequences are SEHNR and FQNEAQ (reference sequence). The CDR3 DNA reads TGTGCCAGCAGCCAACTAGCGGGAGTTGTGAATGAGCAGTTCTTC. Translating it yields CASSQLAGVVNEQFF.

This sequence joins TRBV30 and TRBJ1-4; a possible D gene is TRBD1 (5 bases). This CDR3 comprises 14 residues. CDR1 is GTSNPN and CDR2 is SVGIG in the germline V gene (reference sequence). The germline V and J ends were trimmed by 2 bases and 3 bases, with 10 bases remaining between them. CDR3 protein: CAWSTGVANEKLFF. CDR3 sequence (DNA): TGTGCCTGGAGTACGGGGGTAGCTAATGAAAAACTGTTTTTT.

This clone was seen a handful of times. This chain connects TRBV7-2 to TRBJ2-7, with 10 bases that match TRBD2. V lost 4 bases to trimming and J lost 6 bases; unmatched junction nucleotides: 12. CDR1 is SGHTA and CDR2 is FQGNSA in the germline V gene. The CDR3 extends over 16 amino acids. In DNA, the CDR3 is TGTGCCAGCAGCTCGTCCCTAGCGGGAGCCCAAGGCGAGCAGTACTTC. Its protein product is CASSSSLAGAQGEQYF.

V usage is TRBV7-9 and J usage is TRBJ2-7; D is unclear. There are 14 residues in the CDR3. The V end lost 0 bases, the J end lost 2 bases, and 8 bases lay between the germline ends. Germline assignment: CDR1 SEHNR and CDR2 FQNEAQ (reference sequence). CDR3 bases: TGTGCCAGCAGCTTAGCAACCGGAGCCTACGAGCAGTACTTC. Translated: CASSLATGAYEQYF.

The chain joins TRBV7-2 to TRBJ2-1; the D gene is possibly TRBD2 (6 bases). This CDR3 has 14 residues. Germline CDR1 SGHTA, CDR2 FQGNSA. V dropped 5 bases and J dropped 7 bases, with 15 bases sitting between them. CDR3 nucleotide sequence: TGTGCCAGCAGCCCTATCCGACTAGGGAATGAGCAGTTCTTC. It is translated as CASSPIRLGNEQFF.

The chain uses TRBV5-1 and TRBJ2-3; no clear D. V lost 0 bases and J 3 bases, leaving 5 bases between the germline ends. The CDR3 contains 13 residues. Per germline, CDR1 SGHRS and CDR2 YFSETQ. The CDR3 DNA is TGCGCCAGCAGCTTGGATTGGACAGATACGCAGTATTTT. It encodes CASSLDWTDTQYF. Variable domain in full (rest from reference TRBV5-1 and TRBJ2-3): KAGVTQTPRYLIKTRGQQVTLSCSPISGHRSVSWYQQTPGQGLQFLFEYFSETQRNKGNFPGRFSGRQFSNSRSEMNVSTLELGDSALYLCASSLDWTDTQYFGPGTRLTVL.

The chain links TRBV15 to TRBJ1-5, with D unresolved. Trimming shortened V by 1 base and J by 5 bases, and 9 bases separated the two germline ends. The V gene's germline CDR1 is LNHNV and CDR2 YYDKDF (reference sequence). The length of the CDR3 is 14 residues. CDR3 DNA: TGTGCCACCAGCAGAGGGGCCGACTATCAGCCCCAGCATTTT. Translated: CATSRGADYQPQHF. Drawing the rest from reference TRBV15 and TRBJ1-5, the complete variable domain is DAMVIQNPRYQVTQFGKPVTLSCSQTLNHNVMYWYQQKSSQAPKLLFHYYDKDFNNEADTPDNFQSRRPNTSFCFLDIRSPGLGDTAMYLCATSRGADYQPQHFGDGTRLSIL.

This sequence joins TRBV18 and TRBJ2-3; TRBD2 matches 7 bases. This CDR3 region has 15 residues. V lost 3 bases and J lost 1; bases outside the gene matches: 4. In germline, CDR1 is KGHSH, CDR2 LQKENI. CDR3 nucleotide sequence: TGTGCCAGCTCACCCTCGGCGGGAGGCACAGATACGCAGTATTTT. Translation gives CASSPSAGGTDTQYF.

This clone has a handful of counts. This chain links TRBV14 with TRBJ2-1; D not resolved. Germline V lookup: CDR1 SGHDN, CDR2 FVKESK. This CDR3 has 16 residues. The ends were cut back, 1 base at V and 4 bases at J, with 14 bases in the middle. The CDR3 loop reads CASSQGGRILYNEQFF. The CDR3 nucleotides are TGTGCCAGCAGCCAAGGTGGAAGGATTCTGTACAATGAGCAGTTCTTC.

The J gene is TRBJ1-2, the V gene TRBV7-8, with 7 positions matching TRBD1. The CDR3 contains 15 residues. V lost 1 base, J lost 6 bases, and 8 bases stayed unmatched. Germline V lookup: CDR1 SGHVS, CDR2 FQNEAQ. The CDR3, as DNA: TGTGCCAGCAGCTTAGAAGTACAGGGGAGAGATGGCTACACCTTC. Its protein is CASSLEVQGRDGYTF.

DNA for the CDR3: TGTGCCAGTAGCCCTCATACAGAGCTGAACACTGAAGCTTTCTTT. Its protein is CASSPHTELNTEAFF. This chain links TRBV19 with TRBJ1-1, with unresolved D. The length of the CDR3 is 15 residues. Germline V gene lookup returns CDR1 LNHDA and CDR2 SQIVND (reference sequence). V shed 6 bases and J shed 0 bases, with 14 bases lying between them.

This clone was counted once. This sequence joins TRBV4-1 and TRBJ1-1; no clear D. Trimming left V 4 bases short and J 5 bases short, with 17 bases between. CDR1 and CDR2 (germline): MGHRA, YSYEKL. The CDR3 sequence is 15 residues long. DNA for the CDR3: TGCGCCAGCAGCCCCCGTCAAGGATTGAGGACTGAAGCTTTCTTT. This encodes CASSPRQGLRTEAFF.

The chain has TRBV28 and TRBJ2-1; possible D gene TRBD1, 6 bases. Trimming pared 10 bases from V and 8 bases from J, leaving 15 bases between. The CDR3 contains 12 residues. Germline assignment: CDR1 MDHEN and CDR2 SYDVKM. In DNA, the CDR3 is TGTGCCACCGGACCGTACAGGGATGAGCAGTTCTTC. Translating gives CATGPYRDEQFF.

This clone has just one count. The CDR3: CASSSAIRPGTGSSYNEQFF. The CDR3 nucleotides read TGTGCCAGCAGTTCCGCCATTCGTCCCGGGACAGGGAGCTCCTACAATGAGCAGTTCTTC. The chain has TRBV27 and TRBJ2-1, with 9 bases lining up with TRBD1. The CDR3 contains 20 residues. V lost 4 bases and J lost 0; bases outside the gene matches: 16. Looked up from germline, CDR1 is MNHEY and CDR2 is SMNVEV (reference sequence).